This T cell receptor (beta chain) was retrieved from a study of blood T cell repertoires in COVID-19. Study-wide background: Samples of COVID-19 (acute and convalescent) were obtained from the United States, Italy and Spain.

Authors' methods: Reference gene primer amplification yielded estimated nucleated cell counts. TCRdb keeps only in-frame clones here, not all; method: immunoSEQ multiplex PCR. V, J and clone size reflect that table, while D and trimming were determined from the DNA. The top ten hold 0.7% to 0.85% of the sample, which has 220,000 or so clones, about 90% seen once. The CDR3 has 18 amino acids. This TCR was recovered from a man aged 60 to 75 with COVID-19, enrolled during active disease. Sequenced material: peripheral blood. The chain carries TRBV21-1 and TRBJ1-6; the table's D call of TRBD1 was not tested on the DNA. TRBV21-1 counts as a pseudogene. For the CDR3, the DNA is TGTGCCAGCAGCCCTCCCTCAGTGGGGACAGGCCACACCGCACCCCTCCACTTT. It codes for CASSPPSVGTGHTAPLHF.